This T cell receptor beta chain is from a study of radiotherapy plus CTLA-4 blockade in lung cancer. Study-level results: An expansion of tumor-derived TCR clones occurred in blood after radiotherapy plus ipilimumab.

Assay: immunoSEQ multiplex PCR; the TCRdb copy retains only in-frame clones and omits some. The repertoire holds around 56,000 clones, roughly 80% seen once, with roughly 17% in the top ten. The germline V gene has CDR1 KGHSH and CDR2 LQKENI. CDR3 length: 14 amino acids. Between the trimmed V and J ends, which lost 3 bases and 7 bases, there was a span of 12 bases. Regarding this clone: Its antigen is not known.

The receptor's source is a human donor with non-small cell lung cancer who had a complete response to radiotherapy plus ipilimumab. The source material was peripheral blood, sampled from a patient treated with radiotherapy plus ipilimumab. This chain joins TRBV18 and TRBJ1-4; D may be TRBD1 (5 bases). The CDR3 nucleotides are TGTGCCAGCTCACCGGAGGGGAGTACTGAAAAACTGTTTTTT. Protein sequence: CASSPEGSTEKLFF.